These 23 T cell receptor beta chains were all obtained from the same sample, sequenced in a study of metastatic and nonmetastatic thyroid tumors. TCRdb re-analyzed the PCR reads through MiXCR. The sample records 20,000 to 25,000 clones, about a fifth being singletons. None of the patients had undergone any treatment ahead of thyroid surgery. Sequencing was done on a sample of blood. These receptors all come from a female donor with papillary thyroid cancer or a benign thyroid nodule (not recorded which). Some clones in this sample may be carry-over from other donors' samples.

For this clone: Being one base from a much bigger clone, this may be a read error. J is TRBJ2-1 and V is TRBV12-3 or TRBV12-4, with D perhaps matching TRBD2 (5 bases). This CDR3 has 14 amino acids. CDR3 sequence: CAGSLNAGANEQFF. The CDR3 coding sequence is TGTGCCGGCAGTTTAAATGCGGGTGCCAATGAGCAGTTCTTC.

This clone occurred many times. The CDR3 sequence: CASRDREGGTGELFF. The CDR3, as DNA: TGTGCCAGCAGGGATCGGGAGGGGGGGACCGGGGAGCTGTTTTTT. The chain carries TRBV3-1 and TRBJ2-2; 8 bases are shared with TRBD2. The V gene's germline CDR1 is LGHDT and CDR2 YNNKEL (reference sequence). The CDR3 is 15 amino acids. Trimming cost V 6 bases and J 5 bases; bases outside gene matches: 8.

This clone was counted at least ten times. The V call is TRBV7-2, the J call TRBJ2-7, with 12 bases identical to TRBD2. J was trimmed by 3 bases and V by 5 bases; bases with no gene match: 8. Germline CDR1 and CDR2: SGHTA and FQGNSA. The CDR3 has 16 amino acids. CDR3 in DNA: TGTGCCAGCAGCCCTCATCTAGCGGGAGGGAACTACGAGCAGTACTTC. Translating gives CASSPHLAGGNYEQYF.

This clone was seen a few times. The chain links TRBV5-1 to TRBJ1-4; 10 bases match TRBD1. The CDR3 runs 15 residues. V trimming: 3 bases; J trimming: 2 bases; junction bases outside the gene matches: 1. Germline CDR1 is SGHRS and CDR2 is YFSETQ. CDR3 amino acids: CASSWGQGTNEKLFF. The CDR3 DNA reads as TGCGCCAGCAGCTGGGGACAGGGGACTAATGAAAAACTGTTTTTT.

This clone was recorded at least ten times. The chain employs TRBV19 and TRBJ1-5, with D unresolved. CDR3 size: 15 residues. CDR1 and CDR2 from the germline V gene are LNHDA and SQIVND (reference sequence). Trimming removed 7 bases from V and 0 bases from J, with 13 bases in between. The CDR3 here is CASTPTVHSNQPQHF. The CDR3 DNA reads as TGTGCCAGTACTCCAACAGTCCATAGCAATCAGCCCCAGCATTTT.

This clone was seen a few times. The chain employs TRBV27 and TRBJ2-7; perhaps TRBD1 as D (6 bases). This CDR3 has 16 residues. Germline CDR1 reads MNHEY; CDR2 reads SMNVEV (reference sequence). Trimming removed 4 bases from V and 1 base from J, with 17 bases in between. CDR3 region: CASSSAGDGASYEQYF. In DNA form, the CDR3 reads TGTGCCAGCAGTTCCGCAGGGGATGGGGCATCCTACGAGCAGTACTTC.

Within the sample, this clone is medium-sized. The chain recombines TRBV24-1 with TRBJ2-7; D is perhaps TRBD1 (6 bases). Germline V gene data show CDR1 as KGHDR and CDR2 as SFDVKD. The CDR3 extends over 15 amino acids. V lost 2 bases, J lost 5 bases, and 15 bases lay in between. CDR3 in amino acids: CATSDSRQGSDEQYF. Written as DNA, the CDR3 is TGTGCCACCAGTGATTCACGGCAGGGGTCCGACGAGCAGTACTTC.

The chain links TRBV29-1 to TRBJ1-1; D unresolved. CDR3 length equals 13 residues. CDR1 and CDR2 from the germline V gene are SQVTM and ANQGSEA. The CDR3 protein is CRALRTFDAKAFF. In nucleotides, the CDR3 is TGCAGAGCCCTACGAACGTTTGACGCTAAAGCTTTCTTT. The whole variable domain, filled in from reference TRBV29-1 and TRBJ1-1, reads SAVISQKPSRDICQRGTSLTIQCQVDSQVTMMFWYRQQPGQSLTLIATANQGSEATYESGFVIDKFPISRPNLTFSTLTVSNMSPEDSSIYLCRALRTFDAKAFFGQGTRLTVV.

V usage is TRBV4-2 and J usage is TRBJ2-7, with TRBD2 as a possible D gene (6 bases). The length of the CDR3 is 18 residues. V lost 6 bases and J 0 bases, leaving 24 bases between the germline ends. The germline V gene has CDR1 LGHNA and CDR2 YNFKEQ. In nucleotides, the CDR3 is TGTGCCAGCAGTTCCCGGGGGTTCAGCGGGCCCAGCTCCTACGAGCAGTACTTC. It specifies CASSSRGFSGPSSYEQYF.

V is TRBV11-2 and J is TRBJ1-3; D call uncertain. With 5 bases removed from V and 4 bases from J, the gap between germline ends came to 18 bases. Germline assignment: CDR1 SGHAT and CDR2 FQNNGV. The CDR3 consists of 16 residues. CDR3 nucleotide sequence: TGTGCCAGCAGCCCCACCCCAGGCTTTGGAGGAAACACCATATATTTT. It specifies CASSPTPGFGGNTIYF.

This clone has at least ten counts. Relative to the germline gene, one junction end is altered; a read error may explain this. The CDR3 nucleotides are TGCGGTGCTAGAGATCCGTTCGGGACAGGGACCTCCGAGCAGTACTTC. Translation gives CGARDPFGTGTSEQYF. V usage is TRBV20-1 and J usage is TRBJ2-7; TRBD1 matches at 9 bases. The germline V gene has CDR1 DFQATT and CDR2 SNEGSKA (reference sequence). The CDR3 extends over 16 amino acids.

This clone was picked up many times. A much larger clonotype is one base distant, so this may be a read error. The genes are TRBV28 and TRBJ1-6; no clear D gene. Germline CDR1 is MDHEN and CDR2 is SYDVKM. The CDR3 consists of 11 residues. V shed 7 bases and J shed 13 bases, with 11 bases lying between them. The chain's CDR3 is CASIRRVPLHF. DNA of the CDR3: TGTGCCAGCATCCGCCGGGTCCCCCTCCACTTT.

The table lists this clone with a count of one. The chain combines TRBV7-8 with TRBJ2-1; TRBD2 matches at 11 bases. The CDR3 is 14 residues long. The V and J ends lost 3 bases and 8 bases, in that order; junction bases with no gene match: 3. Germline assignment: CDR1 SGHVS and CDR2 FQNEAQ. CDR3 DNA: TGTGCCAGCAGCTTTACTAGCGGGAGTGATGAGCAGTTCTTC. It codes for CASSFTSGSDEQFF.

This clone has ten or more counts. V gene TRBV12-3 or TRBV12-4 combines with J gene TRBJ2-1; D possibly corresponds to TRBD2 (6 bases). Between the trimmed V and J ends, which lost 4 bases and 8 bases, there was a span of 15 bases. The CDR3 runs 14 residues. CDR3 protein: CASSSGPPGDEQFF. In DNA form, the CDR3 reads TGTGCCAGCAGTTCCGGGCCCCCGGGGGATGAGCAGTTCTTC.

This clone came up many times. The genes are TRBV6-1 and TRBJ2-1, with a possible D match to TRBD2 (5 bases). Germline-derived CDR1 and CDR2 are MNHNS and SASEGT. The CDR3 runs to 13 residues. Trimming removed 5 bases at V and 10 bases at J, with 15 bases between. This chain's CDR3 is CASSSPGKGEQFF. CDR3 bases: TGTGCCAGCAGTTCCCCCGGGAAGGGCGAGCAGTTCTTC.

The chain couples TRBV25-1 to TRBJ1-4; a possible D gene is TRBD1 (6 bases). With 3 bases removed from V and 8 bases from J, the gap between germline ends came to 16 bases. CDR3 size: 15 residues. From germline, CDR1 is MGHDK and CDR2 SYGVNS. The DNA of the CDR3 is TGTGCCAGCAGTGAGGCGACGACGGGACAAGAAAAACTGTTTTTT. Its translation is CASSEATTGQEKLFF.

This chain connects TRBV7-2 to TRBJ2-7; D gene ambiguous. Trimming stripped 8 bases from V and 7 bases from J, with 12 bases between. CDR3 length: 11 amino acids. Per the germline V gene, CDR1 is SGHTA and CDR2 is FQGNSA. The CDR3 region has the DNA TGTGCCAGCGCATTTACGGAGGAGCAGTACTTC. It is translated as CASAFTEEQYF.

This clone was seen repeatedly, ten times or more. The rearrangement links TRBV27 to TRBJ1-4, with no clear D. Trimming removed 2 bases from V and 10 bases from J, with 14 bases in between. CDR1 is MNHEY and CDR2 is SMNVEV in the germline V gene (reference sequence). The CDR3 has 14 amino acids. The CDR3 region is CASSLNRDSGKLFF. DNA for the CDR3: TGTGCCAGCAGTTTAAATCGGGATTCTGGAAAACTGTTTTTT.

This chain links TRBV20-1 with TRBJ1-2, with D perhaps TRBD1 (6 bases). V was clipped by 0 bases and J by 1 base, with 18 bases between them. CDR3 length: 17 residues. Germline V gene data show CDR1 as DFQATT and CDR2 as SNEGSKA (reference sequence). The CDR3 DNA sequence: TGCAGTGCTAGAGATGAAGGGCGACAGGAGAGTAACTATGGCTACACCTTC. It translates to CSARDEGRQESNYGYTF.

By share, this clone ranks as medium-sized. This CDR3 reads CATSDDDRGKTQYF. The CDR3, as DNA: TGTGCCACCAGTGATGATGACAGGGGAAAGACCCAGTACTTC. The rearrangement links TRBV24-1 to TRBJ2-5, with 8 bases that match TRBD1. The CDR3 length is 14 residues. Germline trimming cut 3 bases from V and 6 bases from J; bases unmatched to any gene: 5. The germline V gene has CDR1 KGHDR and CDR2 SFDVKD.

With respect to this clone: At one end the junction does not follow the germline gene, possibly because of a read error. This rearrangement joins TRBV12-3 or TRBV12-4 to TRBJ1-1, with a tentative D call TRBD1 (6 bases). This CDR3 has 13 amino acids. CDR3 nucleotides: TGTGCCAGCATTTTTCAGGGGAGCACTGAATCTTTCTTT. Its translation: CASIFQGSTESFF.

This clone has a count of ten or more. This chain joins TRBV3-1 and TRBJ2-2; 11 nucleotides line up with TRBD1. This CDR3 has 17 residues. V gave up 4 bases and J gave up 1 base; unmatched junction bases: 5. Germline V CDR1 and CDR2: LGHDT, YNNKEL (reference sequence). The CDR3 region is CASSRTGGGLNTGELFF. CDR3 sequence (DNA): TGTGCCAGCAGCCGGACAGGGGGCGGACTGAACACCGGGGAGCTGTTTTTT. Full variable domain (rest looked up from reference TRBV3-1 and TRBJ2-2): DTAVSQTPKYLVTQMGNDKSIKCEQNLGHDTMYWYKQDSKKFLKIMFSYNNKELIINETVPNRFSPKSPDKAHLNLHINSLELGDSAVYFCASSRTGGGLNTGELFFGEGSRLTVL.

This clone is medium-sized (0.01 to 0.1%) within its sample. The CDR3 reads CSFDRGADEQYF. Here the CDR3 DNA reads TGCAGCTTCGACAGGGGGGCGGACGAGCAGTACTTC. V and J are TRBV29-1 and TRBJ2-7; TRBD1 agrees at 9 bases. CDR1 and CDR2 from the germline V gene are SQVTM and ANQGSEA. J was trimmed by 5 bases and V by 8 bases; bases with no gene match: 7. There are 12 residues in the CDR3.